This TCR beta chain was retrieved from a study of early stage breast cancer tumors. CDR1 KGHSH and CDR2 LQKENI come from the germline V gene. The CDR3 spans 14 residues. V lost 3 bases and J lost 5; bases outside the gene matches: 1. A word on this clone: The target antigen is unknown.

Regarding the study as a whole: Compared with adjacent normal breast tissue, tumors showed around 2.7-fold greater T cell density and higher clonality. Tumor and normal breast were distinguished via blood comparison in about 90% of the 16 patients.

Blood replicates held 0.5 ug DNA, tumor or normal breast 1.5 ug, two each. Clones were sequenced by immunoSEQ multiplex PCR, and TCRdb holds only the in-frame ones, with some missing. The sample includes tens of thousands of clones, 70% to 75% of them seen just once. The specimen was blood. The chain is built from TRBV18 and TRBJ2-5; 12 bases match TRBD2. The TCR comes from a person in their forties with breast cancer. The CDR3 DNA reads TGTGCCAGCTCACCGGGACTAGCGGGCGAGACCCAGTACTTC. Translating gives CASSPGLAGETQYF.